A single sample is the source of the 22 T cell receptor beta chains below, sequenced in a study of radiotherapy plus CTLA-4 blockade in lung cancer (dated by TCRdb to 2016 to 2019). Library creation used the immunoSEQ multiplex PCR assay. This is the immuneACCESS table as TCRdb keeps it, with only in-frame sequences that have V and J called. A part of the clones is gone; compared with another copy, unresolved V genes explain less than half, and the rest is unexplained. The sample contains 65,000 to 90,000 clones, more than 75% of them found a single time. Jointly, the top ten make up less than 0.9% of the sample. The sample here was peripheral blood, taken from a patient treated with radiotherapy plus ipilimumab. The receptors here all came from a human donor with non-small cell lung cancer who had stable disease on radiotherapy plus ipilimumab.

V is TRBV6-5 and J is TRBJ1-1; 7 nucleotides align to TRBD1. There are 13 residues in the CDR3. V shed 5 bases, J shed 5 bases, and the junction held 5 bases outside the gene matches. Germline lookup yields CDR1 MNHEY and CDR2 SVGAGI. The CDR3 spells CASSDRVKTEAFF. The CDR3 nucleotides read TGTGCCAGCAGTGACAGGGTCAAAACTGAAGCTTTCTTT.

The genes are TRBV7-3 and TRBJ2-1; 7 nucleotides agree with TRBD1. V shed 6 bases, J shed 1 base, and the junction held 9 bases outside the gene matches. From germline, CDR1 is SGHTA and CDR2 FQGTGA. The CDR3 has 16 amino acids. Written as DNA, the CDR3 is TGTGCCAGCAGTTTACAGGGGCGCGGGTCCTACAATGAGCAGTTCTTC. Protein: CASSLQGRGSYNEQFF.

The genes are TRBV28 and TRBJ2-7, with 12 bases aligning to TRBD1. This CDR3 is built from 16 residues. J lost 4 bases, V lost 5 bases, and 9 bases had no gene match. The germline gives CDR1 MDHEN, CDR2 SYDVKM. The CDR3: CASSLGTGGALYEQYF. CDR3 sequence (DNA): TGTGCCAGCAGTCTCGGGACAGGGGGCGCGTTGTACGAGCAGTACTTC.

This sequence joins TRBV4-2 and TRBJ1-2; D is unclear. CDR3 size: 12 residues. Germline V CDR1 and CDR2: LGHNA, YNFKEQ. V shed 0 bases and J shed 10 bases, with 9 bases lying between them. CDR3 protein: CASSQETLVYTF. The CDR3 coding sequence is TGTGCCAGCAGCCAAGAGACTTTAGTCTACACCTTC.

The chain employs TRBV27 and TRBJ1-2; D is possibly TRBD1 (5 bases). Germline V gives CDR1 MNHEY, CDR2 SMNVEV (reference sequence). Trimming stripped 3 bases from V and 3 bases from J, with 14 bases between. The CDR3 consists of 15 residues. The CDR3 DNA follows: TGTGCCAGCAGTTTGCGTCGAGGGGTAGACTATGGCTACACCTTC. It is translated as CASSLRRGVDYGYTF.

CDR3 in amino acids: CASSELAGPSYEQYF. The CDR3 DNA reads TGTGCCAGCAGTGAACTAGCGGGGCCCTCCTACGAGCAGTACTTC. This sequence joins TRBV2 and TRBJ2-7; 9 bases are a match to TRBD2. The CDR3 has 15 residues. J gave up 0 bases and V 2 bases, and 2 bases lay outside the gene matches. Germline V gives CDR1 SNHLY, CDR2 FYNNEI.

The V call is TRBV5-1, the J call TRBJ2-7; 9 bases match TRBD2. The germline gives CDR1 SGHRS, CDR2 YFSETQ. This CDR3 spans 15 amino acids. With V trimmed by 0 bases and J by 6 bases, 7 bases remained unmatched. CDR3 loop: CASSLAGGGAPEQYF. The CDR3 region has the DNA TGCGCCAGCAGCTTGGCGGGCGGGGGGGCCCCCGAGCAGTACTTC.

The chain has TRBV19 and TRBJ2-7; no clear D. The CDR3 has 13 residues. The V end lost 1 base, the J end lost 7 bases, and 11 bases lay between the germline ends. Germline V CDR1 and CDR2: LNHDA, SQIVND (reference sequence). CDR3 DNA: TGTGCCAGTAGTATAGGAGACAATTGGGAGCAGTACTTC. Its protein product is CASSIGDNWEQYF.

V and J are TRBV23-1 and TRBJ1-4; D is uncertain. TRBV23-1 belongs to the ORF category, with a function that is uncertain. This CDR3 region has 15 residues. Between the trimmed V and J ends, which lost 3 bases and 11 bases, there was a span of 19 bases. CDR3 amino acids: CASSHLCGGLGKLFF. The CDR3 nucleotides are TGCGCCAGCAGTCATCTTTGCGGCGGGTTGGGGAAACTGTTTTTT.

This clone was detected a few times. The chain has TRBV6-4 and TRBJ2-3; TRBD2 matches 15 bases. The germline V gene has CDR1 MRHNA and CDR2 SNTAGT. V was clipped by 0 bases and J by 4 bases; unmatched bases: 2. CDR3 length: 17 residues. The chain's CDR3 is CASSDSGTSGGPDTQYF. CDR3 nucleotide sequence: TGTGCCAGCAGTGACTCGGGGACTAGCGGGGGGCCAGATACGCAGTATTTT.

This chain uses TRBV7-9 with TRBJ1-6; TRBD1 agrees at 9 bases. Germline loops: CDR1 SEHNR, CDR2 FQNEAQ (reference sequence). This CDR3 comprises 15 residues. J was trimmed by 9 bases and V by 6 bases; bases with no gene match: 9. CDR3 sequence (DNA): TGTGCCAGCAGGATCGACAGGGGGTTTAGTTCACCCCTCCACTTT. Amino acid sequence: CASRIDRGFSSPLHF.

The DNA for the CDR3 is TGTGCCAGCAGTCCGGGGACAGGGCCTTCACCCCTCCACTTT. Protein sequence: CASSPGTGPSPLHF. The chain employs TRBV27 and TRBJ1-6, with 9 bases identical to TRBD1. Per germline, CDR1 MNHEY and CDR2 SMNVEV (reference sequence). The CDR3 consists of 14 residues. The V gene end was trimmed by 5 bases and the J gene end by 9 bases; junction bases not matched to a gene: 5.

The chain has TRBV7-3 and TRBJ2-3; maybe TRBD2 (6 bases). The germline gives CDR1 SGHTA, CDR2 FQGTGA. The CDR3 covers 14 residues. The V and J ends lost 1 base and 4 bases respectively, with 9 bases between them. For the CDR3, the DNA is TGTGCCAGCAGCTTAAGCCTAGCGTCAGATACGCAGTATTTT. Its protein is CASSLSLASDTQYF.

The chain joins TRBV5-5 to TRBJ1-3; unclear D gene. This CDR3 contains 15 residues. The germline V and J ends were trimmed by 4 bases and 4 bases, with 15 bases remaining between them. The germline CDR1 and CDR2 sequences are SGHKS and YYEKEE (reference sequence). In nucleotides, the CDR3 is TGTGCCAGCAGCCAGTTGGTAGGGCGGGGAAACACCATATATTTT. It codes for CASSQLVGRGNTIYF.

This clone was seen only a few times. The chain links TRBV14 to TRBJ2-7; the D is unclear. Germline V gene data show CDR1 as SGHDN and CDR2 as FVKESK. The V end was cut by 1 base, the J end by 0 bases, with 7 bases between. This CDR3 contains 14 residues. CDR3 in amino acids: CASSQGPGSYEQYF. The CDR3 DNA follows: TGTGCCAGCAGCCAAGGTCCCGGCTCCTACGAGCAGTACTTC.

The rearrangement joins TRBV9 to TRBJ2-7, with D maybe TRBD2 (7 bases). Germline values: CDR1 SGDLS, CDR2 YYNGEE. V was shortened by 0 bases and J by 3 bases, with 13 bases between the two germline ends. The length of the CDR3 is 15 residues. Here the CDR3 reads CASSVEGGPFYEQYF. Here the CDR3 DNA reads TGTGCCAGCAGCGTAGAGGGGGGGCCTTTCTACGAGCAGTACTTC.

This clone was observed a single time. This chain joins TRBV10-3 and TRBJ1-5, with D perhaps TRBD1 (5 bases). Trimming shortened V by 0 bases and J by 7 bases, and 13 bases separated the two germline ends. This CDR3 region has 15 residues. Per germline, CDR1 ENHRY and CDR2 SYGVKD. The CDR3: CAISESTPGTQPQHF. DNA for the CDR3: TGTGCCATCAGTGAGTCGACTCCAGGGACCCAGCCCCAGCATTTT.

The table lists this clone with a count of one. The chain recombines TRBV6-6 with TRBJ2-7, with D possibly being TRBD1 (6 bases). The CDR3 length is 15 residues. Germline V CDR1 and CDR2: MNHNY, SVGAGI (reference sequence). V was trimmed by 6 bases and J by 0 bases, leaving 15 bases between them. CDR3 loop: CASSSGQPSSYEQYF. CDR3 nucleotides: TGTGCCAGCAGCTCAGGACAGCCCTCCTCCTACGAGCAGTACTTC.

This clone occurred a few times. The chain links TRBV11-1 to TRBJ1-1; no definite D call. The CDR3 consists of 13 residues. Trimming removed 2 bases at V and 1 base at J, with 5 bases between. CDR1 and CDR2 from the germline V gene are SGHAT and FQDESV (reference sequence). This CDR3 is CASSLNRNTEAFF. The DNA for the CDR3 is TGTGCCAGCAGCTTAAATCGGAACACTGAAGCTTTCTTT.

This chain joins TRBV28 and TRBJ1-5, with 7 bases identical to TRBD1. V gave up 2 bases and J gave up 0 bases; unmatched junction bases: 4. Germline CDR1 is MDHEN and CDR2 is SYDVKM. The CDR3 runs to 16 residues. This CDR3 is CASSLGTAYSNQPQHF. The CDR3 region has the DNA TGTGCCAGCAGTTTAGGGACAGCCTATAGCAATCAGCCCCAGCATTTT.

This rearrangement joins TRBV11-2 to TRBJ2-5; D remains unclear. Germline CDR1 SGHAT, CDR2 FQNNGV. The CDR3 consists of 14 residues. The V and J ends lost 3 bases and 1 base respectively, with 9 bases between them. Written as DNA, the CDR3 is TGTGCCAGCAGCTTTGCCGGGCCCCAAGAGACCCAGTACTTC. It encodes CASSFAGPQETQYF.

The CDR3 DNA sequence: TGTGCCAGCAGCGTCGACAGGGTGGGTTCACCCCTCCACTTT. It encodes CASSVDRVGSPLHF. The chain has TRBV7-2 and TRBJ1-6, with 7 bases matching TRBD1. The V gene end was trimmed by 5 bases and the J gene end by 9 bases; junction bases not matched to a gene: 7. CDR3 length equals 14 residues. CDR1 is SGHTA, CDR2 FQGNSA, per germline.